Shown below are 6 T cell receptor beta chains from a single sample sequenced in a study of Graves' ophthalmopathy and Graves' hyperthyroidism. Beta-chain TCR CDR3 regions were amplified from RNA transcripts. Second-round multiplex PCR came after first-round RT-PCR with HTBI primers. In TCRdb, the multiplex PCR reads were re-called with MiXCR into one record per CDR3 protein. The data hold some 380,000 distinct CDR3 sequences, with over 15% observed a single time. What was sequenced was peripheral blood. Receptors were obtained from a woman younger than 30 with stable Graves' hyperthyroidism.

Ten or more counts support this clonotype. CDR3: CASSIQGIDTEAFF. The DNA of the CDR3 is TGTGCCAGTAGTATACAGGGGATCGACACTGAAGCTTTCTTT. This rearrangement joins TRBV19 to TRBJ1-1; D is possibly TRBD1 (6 bases). CDR1 and CDR2 (germline): LNHDA, SQIVND (reference sequence). The V and J ends lost 2 bases and 3 bases respectively, with 10 bases between them. CDR3 length: 14 residues.

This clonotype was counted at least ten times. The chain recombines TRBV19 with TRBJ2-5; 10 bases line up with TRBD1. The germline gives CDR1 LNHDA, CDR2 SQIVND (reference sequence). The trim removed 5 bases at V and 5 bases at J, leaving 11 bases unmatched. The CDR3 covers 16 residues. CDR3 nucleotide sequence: TGTGCCAGTAGTCCCCGACGGGACAGGGGTGCGGAGACCCAGTACTTC. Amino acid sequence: CASSPRRDRGAETQYF.

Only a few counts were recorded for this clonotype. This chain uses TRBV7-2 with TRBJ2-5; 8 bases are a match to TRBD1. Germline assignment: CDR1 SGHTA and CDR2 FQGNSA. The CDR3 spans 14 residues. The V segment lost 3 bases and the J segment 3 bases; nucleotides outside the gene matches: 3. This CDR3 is CASSLDREKETQYF. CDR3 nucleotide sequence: TGTGCCAGCAGCTTGGACAGGGAAAAAGAGACCCAGTACTTC.

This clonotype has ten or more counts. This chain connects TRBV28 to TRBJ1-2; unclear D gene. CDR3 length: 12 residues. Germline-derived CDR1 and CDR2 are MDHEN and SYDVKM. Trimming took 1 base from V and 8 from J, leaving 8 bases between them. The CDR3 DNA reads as TGTGCCAGCAGTTTATTCGAGGGCGGCTACACCTTC. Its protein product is CASSLFEGGYTF.

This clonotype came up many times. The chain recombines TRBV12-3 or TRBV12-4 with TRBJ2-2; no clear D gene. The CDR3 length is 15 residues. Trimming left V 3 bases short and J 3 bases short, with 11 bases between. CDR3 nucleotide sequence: TGTGCCAGCAGTTTTGACCCGGGCTACACCGGGGAGCTGTTTTTT. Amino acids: CASSFDPGYTGELFF.

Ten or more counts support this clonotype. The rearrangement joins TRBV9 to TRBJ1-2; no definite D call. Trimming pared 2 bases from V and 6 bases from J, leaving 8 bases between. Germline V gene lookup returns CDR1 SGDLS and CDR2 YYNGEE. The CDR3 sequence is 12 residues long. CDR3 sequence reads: CASSVRSHGYTF. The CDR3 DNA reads TGTGCCAGCAGCGTTAGATCACATGGCTACACCTTC.